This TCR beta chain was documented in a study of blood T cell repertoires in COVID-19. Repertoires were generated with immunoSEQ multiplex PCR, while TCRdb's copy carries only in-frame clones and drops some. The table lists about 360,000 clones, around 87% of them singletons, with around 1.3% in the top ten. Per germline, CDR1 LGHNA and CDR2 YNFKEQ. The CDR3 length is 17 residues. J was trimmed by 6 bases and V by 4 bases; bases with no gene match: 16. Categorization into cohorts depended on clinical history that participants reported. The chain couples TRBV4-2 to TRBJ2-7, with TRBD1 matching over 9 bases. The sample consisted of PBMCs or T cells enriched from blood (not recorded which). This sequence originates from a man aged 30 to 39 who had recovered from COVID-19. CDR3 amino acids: CASSPLGQRDRESEQYF. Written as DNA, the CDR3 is TGTGCCAGCAGCCCCCTGGGTCAGCGGGACAGGGAATCCGAGCAGTACTTC.